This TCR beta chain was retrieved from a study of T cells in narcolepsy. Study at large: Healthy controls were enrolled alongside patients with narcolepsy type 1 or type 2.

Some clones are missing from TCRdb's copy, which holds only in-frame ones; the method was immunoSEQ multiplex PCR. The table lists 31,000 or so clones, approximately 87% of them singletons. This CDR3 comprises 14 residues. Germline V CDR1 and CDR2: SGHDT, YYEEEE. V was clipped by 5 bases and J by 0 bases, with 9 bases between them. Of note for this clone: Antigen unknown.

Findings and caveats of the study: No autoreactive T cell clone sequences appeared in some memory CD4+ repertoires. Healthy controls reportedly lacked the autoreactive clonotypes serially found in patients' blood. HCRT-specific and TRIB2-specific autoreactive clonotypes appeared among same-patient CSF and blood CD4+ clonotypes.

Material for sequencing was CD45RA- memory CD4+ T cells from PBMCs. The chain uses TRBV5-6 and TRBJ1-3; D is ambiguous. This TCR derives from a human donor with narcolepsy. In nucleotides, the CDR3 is TGTGCCAGCAGAAGGGCCAGCTCTGGAAACACCATATATTTT. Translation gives CASRRASSGNTIYF.